One and the same sample provided the 26 T cell receptor beta chains below, sequenced in a study of blood T cell repertoires in COVID-19. This table comes from immunoSEQ multiplex PCR, and its TCRdb copy is limited to in-frame clones, with some not included. The sample contains over 150,000 clones, 65% to 90% of which appear only once. The sample consisted of peripheral blood. These receptor sequences come from a human donor in a cohort sampled during active COVID-19.

CDR3 nucleotide sequence: TGTGCCAGCAGCCAAGACCCCGCTAACGAGCAGTACTTC. This gives the protein CASSQDPANEQYF. This rearrangement joins TRBV4-2 to TRBJ2-7; D ambiguous. Germline CDR1 reads LGHNA; CDR2 reads YNFKEQ. V was pared by 0 bases and J by 5 bases, with 8 bases between. There are 13 residues in the CDR3.

This clone came up a few times. The chain is built from TRBV5-5 and TRBJ2-7; 14 positions match TRBD2. V shed 4 bases and J 1 base; nucleotides not matched to a gene: 10. CDR1 and CDR2 from the germline V gene are SGHKS and YYEKEE (reference sequence). The CDR3 contains 18 residues. The CDR3 coding sequence is TGTGCCAGCAGCCCCCGGACTAGCGGGAGGTCTACTTCCTACGAGCAGTACTTC. This encodes CASSPRTSGRSTSYEQYF. The full variable domain, its missing parts supplied by reference TRBV5-5 and TRBJ2-7, is DAGVTQSPTHLIKTRGQQVTLRCSPISGHKSVSWYQQVLGQGPQFIFQYYEKEERGRGNFPDRFSARQFPNYSSELNVNALLLGDSALYLCASSPRTSGRSTSYEQYFGPGTRLTVT.

This clone was found a few times. The gene calls are TRBV4-1 and TRBJ2-7; possibly TRBD2 for D (5 bases). This CDR3 spans 14 amino acids. The germline V gene has CDR1 MGHRA and CDR2 YSYEKL. The V gene lost 2 bases and the J gene lost 2 bases, with 10 bases spanning the gap. CDR3 loop: CASSQRTDAYEQYF. CDR3 nucleotide sequence: TGCGCCAGCAGCCAAAGGACTGACGCCTACGAGCAGTACTTC.

The chain employs TRBV19 and TRBJ1-1, with TRBD1 matching 7 bases. This CDR3 region has 13 residues. The germline CDR1 and CDR2 sequences are LNHDA and SQIVND (reference sequence). J was trimmed by 0 bases and V by 11 bases; bases with no gene match: 6. The CDR3 loop is CASQGQLNTEAFF. In nucleotides, the CDR3 is TGTGCCTCCCAGGGACAGCTGAACACTGAAGCTTTCTTT.

This clone was observed a handful of times. The chain couples TRBV10-3 to TRBJ2-1; 7 bases are shared with TRBD2. Germline V gene lookup returns CDR1 ENHRY and CDR2 SYGVKD. This CDR3 has 14 residues. The V gene end was trimmed by 2 bases and the J gene end by 10 bases; junction bases not matched to a gene: 8. The CDR3 reads CAISEPRGRGEQFF. The CDR3 bases are TGTGCCATCAGTGAGCCCCGGGGGAGGGGAGAGCAGTTCTTC.

This chain joins TRBV15 and TRBJ2-2, with a weak D call TRBD1 (5 bases). The germline gives CDR1 LNHNV, CDR2 YYDKDF (reference sequence). CDR3 length: 15 amino acids. V was trimmed by 0 bases and J by 5 bases, leaving 10 bases between them. This CDR3 reads CATSRDGRGTGELFF. CDR3 nucleotide sequence: TGTGCCACCAGCAGAGATGGTAGGGGAACCGGGGAGCTGTTTTTT.

The rearrangement joins TRBV4-2 to TRBJ2-3; the match to TRBD2 covers 9 bases. The CDR3 is made up of 15 amino acids. V was pared by 3 bases and J by 5 bases, with 6 bases of the junction left unmatched. CDR1 is LGHNA and CDR2 is YNFKEQ in the germline V gene. The chain's CDR3 is CASSQPSGNRDTQYF. CDR3 in DNA: TGTGCCAGCAGCCAGCCTAGCGGGAACAGAGATACGCAGTATTTT.

The chain is built from TRBV3-1 (or the pseudogene TRBV3-2) and TRBJ2-5, with TRBD2 matching 11 bases. V dropped 0 bases and J dropped 5; count of bases not matched to a gene: 5. The germline V gene encodes CDR1 LGHDT and CDR2 YNNKEL (reference sequence). This CDR3 has 16 residues. The CDR3 here is CASSQELAGVWETQYF. DNA for the CDR3: TGTGCCAGCAGCCAAGAACTAGCGGGAGTGTGGGAGACCCAGTACTTC.

With respect to this clone: The identical CDR3 is also encoded by other nucleotide sequences in the sample. The CDR3 protein is CASSLGLAGGSYEQYF. CDR3 coding DNA: TGCGCCAGCAGCTTAGGACTAGCGGGAGGTTCCTACGAGCAGTACTTC. This chain joins TRBV5-1 and TRBJ2-7; 14 nucleotides match TRBD2. The V gene end was trimmed by 2 bases and the J gene end by 1 base; junction bases not matched to a gene: 2. The CDR3 runs to 16 residues. Germline CDR1 and CDR2: SGHRS and YFSETQ.

J is TRBJ2-7 and V is TRBV7-9; 9 bases agree with TRBD2. The CDR3 is made up of 16 amino acids. Germline-derived CDR1 and CDR2 are SEHNR and FQNEAQ (reference sequence). V lost 5 bases to trimming and J lost 4 bases; unmatched junction nucleotides: 12. The CDR3 DNA reads TGTGCCAGCAGCCCGAGGGTTGGGCTAGCGGGATACGAGCAGTACTTC. This codes for CASSPRVGLAGYEQYF.

The chain joins TRBV27 to TRBJ2-1; possible D gene TRBD1, 5 bases. Trimming removed 8 bases at V and 4 bases at J, with 9 bases between. CDR1 MNHEY and CDR2 SMNVEV come from the germline V gene (reference sequence). The CDR3 sequence is 12 residues long. CDR3 coding DNA: TGTGCCAGCGGTAAGGGGTACAATGAGCAGTTCTTC. The encoded protein is CASGKGYNEQFF.

A single count supports this clone. The V gene is TRBV7-2, the J gene TRBJ2-5, with TRBD2 as a possible D gene (6 bases). The V gene's germline CDR1 is SGHTA and CDR2 FQGNSA. The ends were cut back, 5 bases at V and 2 bases at J, with 21 bases in the middle. The CDR3 length is 17 residues. The CDR3 region is CASSLLGAGPIQETQYF. Here the CDR3 DNA reads TGTGCCAGCAGCCTCCTTGGAGCGGGCCCCATTCAAGAGACCCAGTACTTC.

This clone appeared many times. This chain joins TRBV7-9 and TRBJ2-5; TRBD1 matches at 7 bases. CDR3 length equals 17 residues. V shed 4 bases, J shed 5 bases, and the junction held 16 bases outside the gene matches. CDR1 is SEHNR, CDR2 FQNEAQ, per germline (reference sequence). The CDR3 DNA is TGTGCCAGCAGCTCTAGAGGAACAGGGGTTCGAGGGGAGACCCAGTACTTC. Its translation is CASSSRGTGVRGETQYF.

The chain combines TRBV9 with TRBJ2-5, with TRBD1 matching 9 bases. Germline-derived CDR1 and CDR2 are SGDLS and YYNGEE. CDR3 length: 16 amino acids. V lost 3 bases, J lost 2 bases, and 8 bases stayed unmatched. CDR3 loop: CASSAWGGQGQETQYF. The CDR3 DNA is TGTGCCAGCAGCGCCTGGGGGGGACAGGGACAAGAGACCCAGTACTTC. Drawing the rest from reference TRBV9 and TRBJ2-5, the complete variable domain is DSGVTQTPKHLITATGQRVTLRCSPRSGDLSVYWYQQSLDQGLQFLIQYYNGEERAKGNILERFSAQQFPDLHSELNLSSLELGDSALYFCASSAWGGQGQETQYFGPGTRLLVL.

The table lists this clone with many counts. The chain joins TRBV5-1 to TRBJ2-1; D is possibly TRBD2 (6 bases). CDR3 length equals 17 residues. Germline lookup yields CDR1 SGHRS and CDR2 YFSETQ. Trimming removed 0 bases from V and 0 bases from J, with 13 bases in between. This CDR3 reads CASSLVGRGNSYNEQFF. Written as DNA, the CDR3 is TGCGCCAGCAGCTTGGTCGGGCGCGGGAACTCCTACAATGAGCAGTTCTTC.

The CDR3 loop is CASSFDRTALRKQYF. CDR3 DNA: TGTGCCAGCAGCTTCGACCGGACAGCCTTACGGAAGCAGTACTTC. The genes are TRBV7-8 and TRBJ2-7, with D possibly matching TRBD1 (6 bases). CDR3 length: 15 amino acids. V lost 3 bases and J lost 8, with 20 bases in between. The germline V gene encodes CDR1 SGHVS and CDR2 FQNEAQ.

J is TRBJ2-4 and V is TRBV4-1; D is possibly TRBD2 (5 bases). This CDR3 has 17 residues. V lost 1 base and J 0 bases, leaving 13 bases between the germline ends. Germline values: CDR1 MGHRA, CDR2 YSYEKL. CDR3 residues: CASSQAGRGLAKNIQYF. The CDR3 coding sequence is TGCGCCAGCAGCCAAGCAGGTCGGGGTTTAGCCAAAAACATTCAGTACTTC.

The J gene is TRBJ1-1, the V gene TRBV5-1, with TRBD1 identical over 7 bases. Germline trimming cut 3 bases from V and 3 bases from J; bases unmatched to any gene: 11. CDR3 length equals 16 residues. Germline CDR1 and CDR2: SGHRS and YFSETQ. The CDR3 region has the DNA TGCGCCAGCAGCTCAGGGCAGGGACAGATAGACACTGAAGCTTTCTTT. Residues: CASSSGQGQIDTEAFF. Combining the CDR3 with reference TRBV5-1 and TRBJ1-1 gives the whole variable domain KAGVTQTPRYLIKTRGQQVTLSCSPISGHRSVSWYQQTPGQGLQFLFEYFSETQRNKGNFPGRFSGRQFSNSRSEMNVSTLELGDSALYLCASSSGQGQIDTEAFFGQGTRLTVV.

The chain carries TRBV2 and TRBJ2-7, with TRBD2 matching over 8 bases. J was trimmed by 2 bases and V by 6 bases; bases with no gene match: 12. Per the germline V gene, CDR1 is SNHLY and CDR2 is FYNNEI. The CDR3 loop spans 16 amino acids. CDR3 coding DNA: TGTGCCAGCAGGCCGTCAAAAGCGGGAGACGCCTACGAGCAGTACTTC. It yields the protein CASRPSKAGDAYEQYF.

The V call is TRBV21-1, the J call TRBJ1-5. TRBV21-1 is a documented pseudogene. The CDR3 has 17 residues. The CDR3 reads CASTMDGLYSSNQPQHF. CDR3 DNA: TGTGCCAGCACCATGGACGGACTTTATAGCAGCAATCAGCCCCAGCATTTT.

The chain employs TRBV5-1 and TRBJ1-1; the match to TRBD1 covers 10 bases. The CDR3 consists of 15 residues. Germline trimming cut 4 bases from V and 3 bases from J; bases unmatched to any gene: 6. In germline, CDR1 is SGHRS, CDR2 YFSETQ. Written as DNA, the CDR3 is TGCGCCAGCAGCCAGCGGACAGGGGGAGACACTGAAGCTTTCTTT. Its translation is CASSQRTGGDTEAFF.

The chain uses TRBV10-3 and TRBJ1-6; D gene uncertain. The germline CDR1 and CDR2 sequences are ENHRY and SYGVKD. The CDR3 totals 15 residues. V was trimmed by 3 bases and J by 5 bases, leaving 11 bases between them. This CDR3 reads CAISDGGRNNSPLHF. The DNA of the CDR3 is TGTGCCATCAGTGACGGCGGGCGGAATAATTCACCCCTCCACTTT.

The V gene is TRBV5-8, the J gene TRBJ1-1; D gene ambiguous. Per the germline V gene, CDR1 is SGHTS and CDR2 is YDEGEE. This CDR3 is 15 amino acids long. V was cut by 1 base and J by 3 bases, with 13 bases left in between. Here the CDR3 DNA reads TGTGCCAGCAGCTTGAGGGAGTTTGCGTACACTGAAGCTTTCTTT. As protein: CASSLREFAYTEAFF.

This chain joins TRBV6-6 and TRBJ1-2; D is undetermined. Per germline, CDR1 MNHNY and CDR2 SVGAGI (reference sequence). This CDR3 is built from 14 residues. Trimming took off 0 bases at V and 5 bases at J, with 10 bases between the two ends. The CDR3 loop reads CASSYSERTYGYTF. The CDR3 nucleotides are TGTGCCAGCAGTTACTCCGAGAGAACTTATGGCTACACCTTC.

This rearrangement joins TRBV7-2 to TRBJ2-7; TRBD2 aligns across 7 bases. The CDR3 runs 16 residues. V lost 5 bases to trimming and J lost 4 bases; unmatched junction nucleotides: 14. The germline V gene has CDR1 SGHTA and CDR2 FQGNSA. CDR3 in amino acids: CASSAGDLPFLYEQYF. CDR3 nucleotide sequence: TGTGCCAGCAGCGCGGGAGACTTGCCGTTCTTGTACGAGCAGTACTTC.

This clone has a handful of counts. The chain recombines TRBV2 with TRBJ2-1, with 9 nucleotides matching TRBD2. CDR1 is SNHLY and CDR2 is FYNNEI in the germline V gene. This CDR3 has 13 amino acids. V lost 7 bases and J lost 6; bases outside the gene matches: 4. DNA of the CDR3: TGTGCCAGCAATCTAGCGGGGAGCAATGAGCAGTTCTTC. This encodes CASNLAGSNEQFF.